This paragraph covers one TCR beta chain sequence. The data originate from a study of shared T cell receptors in the human thymus. TCRdb's table, derived via immunoSEQ multiplex PCR, lists solely in-frame clones and lacks some. The sample has 720,000 or so clones; around 85% are singletons. This same sample was also part of a study on human thymus T cells. That report notes: Unrelated individuals had highly overlapping thymic repertoires, as reported in related research.

The source material was thymocytes. This TCR was sampled from a girl less than two years old with a congenital heart defect.

CDR3 amino acids: CASGDRGSGNTIYF. CDR3 DNA sequence: TGTGCTAGTGGGGACAGGGGCTCTGGAAACACCATATATTTT. The rearrangement uses TRBV12-5 and TRBJ1-3; TRBD1 matches 9 bases. V lost 6 bases, J lost 0 bases, and 0 bases stayed unmatched. Germline CDR1 LGHNT, CDR2 FRNRAP. This CDR3 region has 14 residues.